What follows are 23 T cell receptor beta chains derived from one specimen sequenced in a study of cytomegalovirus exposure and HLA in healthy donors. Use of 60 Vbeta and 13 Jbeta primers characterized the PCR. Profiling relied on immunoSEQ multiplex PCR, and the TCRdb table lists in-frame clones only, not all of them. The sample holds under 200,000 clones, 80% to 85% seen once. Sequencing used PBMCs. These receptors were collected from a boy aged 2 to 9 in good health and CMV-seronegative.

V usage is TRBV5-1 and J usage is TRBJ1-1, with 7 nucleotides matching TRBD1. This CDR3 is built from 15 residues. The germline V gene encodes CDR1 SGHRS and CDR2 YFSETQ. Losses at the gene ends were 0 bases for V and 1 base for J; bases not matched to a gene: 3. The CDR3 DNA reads TGCGCCAGCAGCTTGGAACAGGGGCCGAACACTGAAGCTTTCTTT. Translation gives CASSLEQGPNTEAFF.

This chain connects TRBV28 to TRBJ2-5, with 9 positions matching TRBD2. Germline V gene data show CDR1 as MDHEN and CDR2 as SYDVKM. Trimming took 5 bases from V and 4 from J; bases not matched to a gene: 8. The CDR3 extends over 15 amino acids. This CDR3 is CASSLPLAGVETQYF. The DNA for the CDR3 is TGTGCCAGCAGTCTCCCTTTAGCGGGAGTAGAGACCCAGTACTTC.

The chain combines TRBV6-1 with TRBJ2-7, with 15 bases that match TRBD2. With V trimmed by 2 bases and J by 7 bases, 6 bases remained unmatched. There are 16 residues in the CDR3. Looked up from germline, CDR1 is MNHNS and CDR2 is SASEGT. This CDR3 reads CASSELGTSGRPEQYF. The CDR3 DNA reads TGTGCCAGCAGTGAACTGGGGACTAGCGGGAGGCCGGAGCAGTACTTC.

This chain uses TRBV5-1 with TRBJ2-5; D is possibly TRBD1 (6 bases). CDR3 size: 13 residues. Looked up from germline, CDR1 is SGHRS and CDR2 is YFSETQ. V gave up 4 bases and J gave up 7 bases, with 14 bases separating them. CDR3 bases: TGCGCCAGCAGCCTATCGGTAGGGGGGACCCAGTACTTC. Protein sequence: CASSLSVGGTQYF.

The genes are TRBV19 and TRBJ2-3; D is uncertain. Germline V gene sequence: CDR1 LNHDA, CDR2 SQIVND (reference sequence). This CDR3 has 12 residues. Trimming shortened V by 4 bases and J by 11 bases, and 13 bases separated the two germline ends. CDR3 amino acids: CASSSSEMKQYF. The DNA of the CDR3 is TGTGCCAGTAGTAGCTCGGAGATGAAGCAGTATTTT. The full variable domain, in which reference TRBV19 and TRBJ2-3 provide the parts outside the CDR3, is DGGITQSPKYLFRKEGQNVTLSCEQNLNHDAMYWYRQDPGQGLRLIYYSQIVNDFQKGDIAEGYSVSREKKESFPLTVTSAQKNPTAFYLCASSSSEMKQYFGPGTRLTVL.

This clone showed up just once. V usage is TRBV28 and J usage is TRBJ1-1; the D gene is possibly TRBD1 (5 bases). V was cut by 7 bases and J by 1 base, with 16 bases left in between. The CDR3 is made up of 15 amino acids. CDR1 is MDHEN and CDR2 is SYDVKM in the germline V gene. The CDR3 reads CASTLLQVKNTEAFF. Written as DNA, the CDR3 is TGTGCCAGCACGTTGTTACAGGTGAAGAACACTGAAGCTTTCTTT.

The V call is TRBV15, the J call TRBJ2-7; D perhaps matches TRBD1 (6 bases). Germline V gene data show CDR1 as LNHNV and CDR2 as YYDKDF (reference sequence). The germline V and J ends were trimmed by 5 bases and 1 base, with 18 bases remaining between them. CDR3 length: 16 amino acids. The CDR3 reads CATSEIDRRTSYEQYF. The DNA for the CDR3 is TGTGCCACCAGCGAAATAGACAGGAGAACTTCCTACGAGCAGTACTTC.

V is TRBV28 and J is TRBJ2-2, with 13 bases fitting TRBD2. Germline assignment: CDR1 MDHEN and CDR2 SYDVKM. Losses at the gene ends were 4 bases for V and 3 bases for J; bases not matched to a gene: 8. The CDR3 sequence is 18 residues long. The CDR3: CASSSGTSGRAHTGELFF. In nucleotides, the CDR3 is TGTGCCAGCAGTTCGGGTACTAGCGGGAGGGCCCACACCGGGGAGCTGTTTTTT.

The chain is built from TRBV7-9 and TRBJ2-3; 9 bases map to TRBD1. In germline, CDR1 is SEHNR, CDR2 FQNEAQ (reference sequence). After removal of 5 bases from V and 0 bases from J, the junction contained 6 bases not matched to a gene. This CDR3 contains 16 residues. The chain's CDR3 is CASSVQGAPSTDTQYF. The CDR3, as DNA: TGTGCCAGCAGCGTACAGGGGGCGCCTAGCACAGATACGCAGTATTTT.

The CDR3 protein is CASSQEGQVFYEQYF. The CDR3, as DNA: TGCGCCAGCAGCCAAGAGGGACAGGTATTCTACGAGCAGTACTTC. This chain uses TRBV4-1 with TRBJ2-7, with TRBD1 matching 8 bases. The germline gives CDR1 MGHRA, CDR2 YSYEKL. V was pared by 0 bases and J by 3 bases, with 4 bases of the junction left unmatched. This CDR3 spans 15 amino acids.

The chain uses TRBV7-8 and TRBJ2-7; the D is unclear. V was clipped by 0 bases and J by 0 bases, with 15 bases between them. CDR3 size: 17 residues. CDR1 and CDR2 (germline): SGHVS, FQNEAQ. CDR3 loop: CASSLARVEALSYEQYF. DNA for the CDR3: TGTGCCAGCAGCTTAGCTCGGGTTGAGGCCCTCTCCTACGAGCAGTACTTC.

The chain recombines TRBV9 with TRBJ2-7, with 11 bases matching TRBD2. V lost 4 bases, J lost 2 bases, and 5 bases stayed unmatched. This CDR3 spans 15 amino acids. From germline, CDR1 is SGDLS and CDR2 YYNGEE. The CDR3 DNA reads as TGTGCCAGCAGCCTAACTAGCGGGAGCACCTACGAGCAGTACTTC. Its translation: CASSLTSGSTYEQYF.

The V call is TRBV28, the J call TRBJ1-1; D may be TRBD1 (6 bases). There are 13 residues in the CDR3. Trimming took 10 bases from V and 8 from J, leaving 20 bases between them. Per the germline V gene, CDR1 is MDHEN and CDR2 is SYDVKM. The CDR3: CATDDGGAREAFF. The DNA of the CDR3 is TGTGCCACCGATGACGGGGGGGCGAGAGAAGCTTTCTTT.

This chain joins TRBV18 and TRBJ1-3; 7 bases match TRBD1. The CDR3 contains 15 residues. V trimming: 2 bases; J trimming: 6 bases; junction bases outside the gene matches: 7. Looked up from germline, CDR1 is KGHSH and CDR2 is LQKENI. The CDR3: CASSPALTGENTIYF. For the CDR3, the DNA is TGTGCCAGCTCACCAGCACTAACAGGGGAAAACACCATATATTTT.

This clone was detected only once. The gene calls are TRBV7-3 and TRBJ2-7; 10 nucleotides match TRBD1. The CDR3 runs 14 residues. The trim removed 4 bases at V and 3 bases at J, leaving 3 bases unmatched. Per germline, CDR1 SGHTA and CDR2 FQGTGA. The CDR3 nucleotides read TGTGCCAGCAGCTCGACAGGGGGCAACTACGAGCAGTACTTC. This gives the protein CASSSTGGNYEQYF.

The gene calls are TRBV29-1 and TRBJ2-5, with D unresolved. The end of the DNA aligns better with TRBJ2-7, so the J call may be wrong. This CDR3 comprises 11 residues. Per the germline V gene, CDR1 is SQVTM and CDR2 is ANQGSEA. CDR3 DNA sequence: TGCAGCGTTGTTAGTACTTACGAGCAGTACTTC. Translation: CSVVSTYEQYF.

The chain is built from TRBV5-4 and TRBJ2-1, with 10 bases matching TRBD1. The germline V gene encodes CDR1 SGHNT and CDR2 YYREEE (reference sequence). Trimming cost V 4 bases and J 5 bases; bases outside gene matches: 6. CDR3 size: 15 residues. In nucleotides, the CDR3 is TGTGCCAGCAGCAGGACAGGGGGGGTCGACAATGAGCAGTTCTTC. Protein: CASSRTGGVDNEQFF.

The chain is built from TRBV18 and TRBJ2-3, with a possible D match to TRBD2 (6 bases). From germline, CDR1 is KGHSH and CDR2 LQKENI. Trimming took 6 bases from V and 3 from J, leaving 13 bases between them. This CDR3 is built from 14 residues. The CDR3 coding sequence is TGTGCCAGCTCGTTCGGGAGTGGGACAGATACGCAGTATTTT. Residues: CASSFGSGTDTQYF. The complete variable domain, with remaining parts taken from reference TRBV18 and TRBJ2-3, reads NAGVMQNPRHLVRRRGQEARLRCSPMKGHSHVYWYRQLPEEGLKFMVYLQKENIIDESGMPKERFSAEFPKEGPSILRIQQVVRGDSAAYFCASSFGSGTDTQYFGPGTRLTVL.

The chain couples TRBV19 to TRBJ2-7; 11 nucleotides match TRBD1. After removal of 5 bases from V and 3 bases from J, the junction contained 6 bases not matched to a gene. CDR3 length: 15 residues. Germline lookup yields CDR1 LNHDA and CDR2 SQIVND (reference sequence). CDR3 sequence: CASSPDRGQIYEQYF. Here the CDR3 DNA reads TGTGCCAGTAGTCCGGACAGGGGGCAAATCTACGAGCAGTACTTC.

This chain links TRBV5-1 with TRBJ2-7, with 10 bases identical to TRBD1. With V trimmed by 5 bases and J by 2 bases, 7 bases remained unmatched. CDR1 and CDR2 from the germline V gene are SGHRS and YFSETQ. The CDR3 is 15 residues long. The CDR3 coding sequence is TGCGCCAGCAGTCTCGGGACAGGGGTACCCTACGAGCAGTACTTC. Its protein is CASSLGTGVPYEQYF.

The CDR3 bases are TGTGCCAGCAGCTTTCGGGAGGGGGGCTACTACGAGCAGTACTTC. Protein product: CASSFREGGYYEQYF. The V call is TRBV5-4, the J call TRBJ2-7; 8 nucleotides match TRBD2. V lost 2 bases and J lost 3; bases outside the gene matches: 7. The CDR3 extends over 15 amino acids. Germline V CDR1 and CDR2: SGHNT, YYREEE (reference sequence).

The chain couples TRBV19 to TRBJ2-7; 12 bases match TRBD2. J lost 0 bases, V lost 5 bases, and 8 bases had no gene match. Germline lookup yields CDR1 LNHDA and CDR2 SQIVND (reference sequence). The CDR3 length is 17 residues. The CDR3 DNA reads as TGTGCCAGTAGTCTCGGACTAGCGGGGACGAGCTCCTACGAGCAGTACTTC. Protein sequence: CASSLGLAGTSSYEQYF.

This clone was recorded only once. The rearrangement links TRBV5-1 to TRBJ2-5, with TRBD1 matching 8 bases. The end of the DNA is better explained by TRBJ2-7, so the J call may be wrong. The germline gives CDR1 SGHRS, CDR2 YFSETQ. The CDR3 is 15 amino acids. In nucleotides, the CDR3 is TGCGCCAGCAGCCTTACTGGACAGGGAAGAAGCGAGCAGTACTTC. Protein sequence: CASSLTGQGRSEQYF.